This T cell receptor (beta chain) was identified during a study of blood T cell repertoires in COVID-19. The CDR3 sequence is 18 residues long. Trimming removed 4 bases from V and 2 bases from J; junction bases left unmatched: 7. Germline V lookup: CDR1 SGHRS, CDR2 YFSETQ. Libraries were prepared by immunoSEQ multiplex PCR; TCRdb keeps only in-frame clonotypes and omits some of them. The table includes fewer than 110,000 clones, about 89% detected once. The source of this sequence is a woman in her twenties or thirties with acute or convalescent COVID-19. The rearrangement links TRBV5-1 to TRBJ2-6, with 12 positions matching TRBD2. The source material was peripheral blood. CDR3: CASSLLAGGPPGANVLTF. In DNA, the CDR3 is TGCGCCAGCAGCCTACTAGCGGGGGGCCCGCCTGGGGCCAACGTCCTGACTTTC.